This T cell receptor beta chain is from a study of CD8 T cells in Susac syndrome. Concerning this clonotype: Antigen specificity is unknown.

V lost 5 bases and J lost 2; bases outside the gene matches: 11. The V gene's germline CDR1 is SEHNR and CDR2 FQNEAQ (reference sequence). The CDR3 has 16 residues. Random hexamers were used to reverse transcribe the RNA input (roughly 0.5 to 1 ug). Amplification of TCR beta CDR3 by immunoSEQ multiplex PCR spanned 54 Vbeta and 13 Jbeta. TCRdb ran MiXCR on the immunoSEQ multiplex PCR reads and lists one entry per CDR3 protein. The repertoire holds some 160,000 distinct CDR3 sequences, with 95% as singletons. Sequencing targeted TCR beta in T cells from blood (CD8+ and CD4+). Isolation of CD8+ and CD4+ T cells was performed negatively, whereas enrichment of TEMRA cells was done by FACS. Study results and caveats: It was acknowledged by the study that relatively few individuals were included in its TCR sequencing and HLA analysis.

The sequenced sample was CD4+ T cells from PBMCs. This rearrangement joins TRBV7-9 to TRBJ2-5; 7 bases are shared with TRBD1. The clonotype originates from a human donor with Susac syndrome. The CDR3 DNA reads as TGTGCCAGCAGCCTGCGAGGGGGCCGGACGCAAGAGACCCAGTACTTC. Amino acids: CASSLRGGRTQETQYF.